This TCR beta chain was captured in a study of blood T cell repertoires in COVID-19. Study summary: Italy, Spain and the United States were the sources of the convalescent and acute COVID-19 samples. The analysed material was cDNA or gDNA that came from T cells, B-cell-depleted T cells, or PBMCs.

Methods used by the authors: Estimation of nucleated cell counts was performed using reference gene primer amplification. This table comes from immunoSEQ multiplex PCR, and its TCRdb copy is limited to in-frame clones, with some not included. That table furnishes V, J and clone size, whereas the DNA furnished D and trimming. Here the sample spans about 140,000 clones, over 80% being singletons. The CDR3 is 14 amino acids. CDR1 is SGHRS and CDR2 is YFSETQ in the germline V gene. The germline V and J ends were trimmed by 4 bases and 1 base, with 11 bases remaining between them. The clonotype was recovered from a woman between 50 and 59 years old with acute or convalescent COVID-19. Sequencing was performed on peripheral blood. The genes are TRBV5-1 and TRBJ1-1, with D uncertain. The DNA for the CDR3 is TGCGCCAGCAGCATAGAACGTAGGAACACTGAAGCTTTCTTT. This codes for CASSIERRNTEAFF.